This paragraph reports one T cell receptor beta chain. A second about 6 to 11 cycle PCR used barcoded and J-beta primers. From the 5' RACE reads, TCRdb called clonotypes with MiXCR, one entry per CDR3 protein. The sample lists 1,500,000 or so distinct CDR3 sequences, approximately 59% occurring once. The data belong to a study of blood T cells in healthy people across ages. Caucasian, healthy and from Russia, the donors were aged between about 6 and 90. The sample comprised blood. The sequence derives from a man aged 18 to 30 in good health.

CDR3 region: CSAQLGGVTEAFF. In nucleotides, the CDR3 is TGCAGTGCTCAGCTAGGGGGGGTCACTGAAGCTTTCTTT. J is TRBJ1-1 and V is TRBV20-1; TRBD1 might be the D (6 bases). Trimming pared 5 bases from V and 4 bases from J, leaving 14 bases between. The V gene's germline CDR1 is DFQATT and CDR2 SNEGSKA (reference sequence). CDR3 size: 13 residues.